The rows below give T cell receptor beta chains drawn from one sample of a study of response to subunit inactivated influenza vaccine. TCRdb passed the RT-PCR reads through MiXCR, listing each CDR3 protein once. The table lists about 800,000 distinct CDR3 sequences, about 20% of them singletons. Sequenced material: PBMCs from blood, taken 5 to 6 days after vaccination. Every receptor here comes from a man aged 45-65 years who received an inactivated influenza vaccine. The CDR3 runs from the conserved cysteine through the conserved F or W. The D gene is left open where the match is weak. Clone size appears in some rows only: once, few, many, or a class for an expanded clone.

TRBV6-1,TRBJ1-3,TRBD1,-,CASTLGQGANTIYF,TGTGCCAGCACCTTAGGACAGGGGGCAAACACCATATATTTT
TRBV7-2,TRBJ2-7,TRBD2,-,CASRGTSGRAAEQYF,TGTGCCAGCAGAGGGACTAGCGGGAGGGCCGCCGAGCAGTACTTC
TRBV9,TRBJ2-5,TRBD2,-,CASSVGAAGGTSGETQYF,TGTGCCAGCAGCGTAGGGGCAGCGGGGGGGACTTCGGGTGAGACCCAGTACTTC
TRBV4-1,TRBJ2-3,TRBD1,few,CASSQIDRAPSQYF,TGCGCCAGCAGCCAAATCGACAGGGCCCCCTCGCAGTATTTT
TRBV5-5,TRBJ1-1,TRBD1,-,CASTYGQRRGLDTEAFF,TGTGCCAGCACTTATGGACAGCGCAGGGGGCTGGACACTGAAGCTTTCTTT
TRBV12-3/TRBV12-4,TRBJ1-4,-,-,CASSLKREKLFF,TGTGCCAGCAGTTTAAAACGAGAAAAACTGTTTTTT
TRBV12-3/TRBV12-4,TRBJ2-7,-,few,CASSPSRGQSQSYEQYF,TGTGCCAGCAGTCCATCTCGGGGCCAGTCCCAATCCTACGAGCAGTACTTC
TRBV7-2,TRBJ2-3,-,-,CASSFPPSTDTQYF,TGTGCCAGCAGCTTCCCCCCAAGCACAGATACGCAGTATTTT
TRBV12-3/TRBV12-4,TRBJ2-2,-,few,CASSFGVRHGELFF,TGTGCCAGCAGTTTCGGGGTCCGTCACGGGGAGCTGTTTTTT
TRBV7-6,TRBJ2-1,TRBD2,-,CASSHTRPTSGSMNEQFF,TGTGCCAGCAGCCACACCCGACCTACTAGCGGGAGTATGAATGAGCAGTTCTTC
TRBV7-2,TRBJ2-7,TRBD2,-,CASSPGLIVAGEQYF,TGTGCCAGCAGCCCCGGTTTAATCGTAGCGGGCGAGCAGTACTTC
TRBV7-9,TRBJ2-7,TRBD1,few,CASSGSGTAIREQYF,TGTGCCAGCAGCGGATCGGGGACAGCCATTAGGGAGCAGTACTTC
TRBV7-2,TRBJ2-1,-,few,CASSLRDSTYNEQFF,TGTGCCAGCAGCTTAAGGGACTCGACCTACAATGAGCAGTTCTTC
TRBV7-2,TRBJ1-2,TRBD1,-,CASSPGRTGGSYGYTF,TGTGCCAGCAGCCCTGGGAGGACAGGGGGAAGCTATGGCTACACCTTC
TRBV11-2,TRBJ2-2,-,few,CASSFRQENTGELFF,TGTGCCAGCAGCTTCCGACAGGAGAACACCGGGGAGCTGTTTTTT
TRBV5-5,TRBJ2-5,-,-,CASSLSSGQQETQYF,TGTGCCAGCAGCTTGAGTTCGGGCCAGCAAGAGACCCAGTACTTC
TRBV11-2,TRBJ2-1,-,-,CASSSPGTLSYNEQFF,TGTGCCAGCAGCTCCCCCGGGACTCTCTCCTACAATGAGCAGTTCTTC
TRBV20-1,TRBJ2-7,-,few,CSARTDSSYEQYF,TGCAGTGCTAGAACGGACAGTTCCTACGAGCAGTACTTC
TRBV24-1,TRBJ2-3,-,many,CATSDPREYTDTQYF,TGTGCCACCAGTGACCCCCGGGAGTACACAGATACGCAGTATTTT
TRBV6-1,TRBJ2-5,TRBD2,-,CASRGLAGGYEGTQYF,TGTGCCAGCAGGGGACTAGCGGGGGGCTATGAGGGGACCCAGTACTTC
TRBV28,TRBJ1-1,-,-,CASTDGGGATEAFF,TGTGCCAGCACCGATGGGGGAGGCGCGACTGAAGCTTTCTTT
TRBV4-3,TRBJ2-5,-,-,CASSQDFKGRTQYF,TGCGCCAGCAGCCAAGATTTCAAGGGGAGGACCCAGTACTTC
TRBV29-1,TRBJ2-1,-,few,CSVEKVNSYNEQFF,TGCAGCGTTGAAAAGGTCAACTCCTACAATGAGCAGTTCTTC
TRBV27,TRBJ2-7,-,-,CASSPEMTGVGEQYF,TGTGCCAGCAGTCCAGAAATGACTGGGGTGGGGGAGCAGTACTTC
TRBV20-1,TRBJ1-6,-,-,CSASGRADSPLHF,TGCAGTGCTAGCGGCAGGGCTGATTCACCCCTCCACTTT
TRBV7-6,TRBJ2-5,TRBD1,many,CASSAYRDREETQYF,TGTGCCAGCAGCGCGTACCGGGACAGGGAAGAGACCCAGTACTTC
TRBV28,TRBJ2-1,-,few,CASSLLGRSGAINEQFF,TGTGCCAGCAGTTTACTTGGACGTTCGGGAGCCATAAATGAGCAGTTCTTC
TRBV5-6,TRBJ2-6,-,-,CASSDTLRSGANVLTF,TGTGCCAGCAGCGACACCCTGCGCTCTGGGGCCAACGTCCTGACTTTC
TRBV4-3,TRBJ1-1,-,-,CASSQDPTREGTEAFF,TGCGCCAGCAGCCAAGACCCGACCAGGGAAGGCACTGAAGCTTTCTTT
TRBV6-1,TRBJ1-1,-,-,CASSDVRVRTEAFF,TGTGCCAGCAGCGATGTCAGGGTTCGCACTGAAGCTTTCTTT
TRBV5-1,TRBJ1-2,TRBD1,-,CASTPTGDGFYGYTF,TGCGCCAGCACACCTACAGGGGACGGATTCTATGGCTACACCTTC
TRBV7-3,TRBJ2-1,TRBD1,few,CASSLDRDSHNEQFF,TGTGCCAGCAGCTTGGACAGGGATTCGCACAATGAGCAGTTCTTC
TRBV3-1,TRBJ2-1,TRBD2,-,CASSQYLSGTDEQFF,TGTGCCAGCAGCCAATATCTTAGCGGGACCGATGAGCAGTTCTTC
TRBV30,TRBJ1-5,-,many,CAWSAGGLNQPQHF,TGTGCCTGGAGTGCCGGGGGCCTGAATCAGCCCCAGCATTTT
TRBV12-3/TRBV12-4,TRBJ2-1,TRBD2,-,CASKNALTSGRARAQFF,TGTGCCAGCAAAAATGCCCTGACTAGCGGGAGGGCCAGGGCGCAGTTCTTC